The 6 T cell receptor beta chains below come from one sample, sequenced in a study of cytomegalovirus exposure and HLA in healthy donors. Primers included in the PCR were 60 Vbeta and 13 Jbeta primers. Method: immunoSEQ multiplex PCR; TCRdb's copy keeps in-frame clones and lacks some. This sample has 110,000 to 150,000 clones; about 72% occur once, and the top ten carry approximately 2%. Sequenced sample: PBMCs. Every receptor here comes from a man between 40 and 49 years old in good health and CMV-seronegative.

This chain connects TRBV6-6 to TRBJ2-7; 8 bases fit TRBD1. The CDR3 loop spans 16 amino acids. Unmatched junction bases numbered 8, after V lost 1 base and J lost 3 bases. Germline V lookup: CDR1 MNHNY, CDR2 SVGAGI (reference sequence). Written as DNA, the CDR3 is TGTGCCAGCAGTTACTTCCTTGGACAGGGTAACTACGAGCAGTACTTC. This gives the protein CASSYFLGQGNYEQYF.

This clone has more than one count but fewer than ten. This sequence joins TRBV9 and TRBJ1-1; TRBD1 is a possible D gene (6 bases). The V gene's germline CDR1 is SGDLS and CDR2 YYNGEE. The CDR3 consists of 13 residues. V lost 5 bases and J lost 6, with 14 bases in between. CDR3 bases: TGTGCCAGCAGTCCCACAGGGTACGCTGAAGCTTTCTTT. Translation gives CASSPTGYAEAFF.

This clone was seen more than once but under ten times. The chain employs TRBV5-4 and TRBJ2-3, with D perhaps TRBD2 (5 bases). The CDR3 extends over 17 amino acids. Germline CDR1 reads SGHNT; CDR2 reads YYREEE (reference sequence). V gave up 1 base and J gave up 0 bases, with 15 bases separating them. CDR3 DNA: TGTGCCAGCAGCTTGAACCCGTTCGGAGGCAGCACAGATACGCAGTATTTT. Residues: CASSLNPFGGSTDTQYF.

Only a few counts were recorded for this clone. This chain uses TRBV5-6 with TRBJ2-7, with TRBD1 matching over 9 bases. In germline, CDR1 is SGHDT, CDR2 YYEEEE. This CDR3 region has 14 residues. Losses at the gene ends were 4 bases for V and 7 bases for J; bases not matched to a gene: 9. The CDR3 sequence is CASSQPGQGWEQYF. CDR3 in DNA: TGTGCCAGCAGCCAACCGGGACAGGGTTGGGAGCAGTACTTC.

CDR3 in amino acids: CASSSFNQPQHF. The CDR3 bases are TGTGCCAGCAGCTCATTCAATCAGCCCCAGCATTTT. This chain uses TRBV5-6 with TRBJ1-5; D remains unclear. Trimming shortened V by 3 bases and J by 3 bases, and 4 bases separated the two germline ends. From germline, CDR1 is SGHDT and CDR2 YYEEEE. The CDR3 length is 12 residues.

This chain connects TRBV4-1 to TRBJ1-6; D gene unclear. The CDR3 runs 17 residues. CDR1 MGHRA and CDR2 YSYEKL come from the germline V gene. The ends were cut back, 1 base at V and 4 bases at J, with 14 bases in the middle. The CDR3 DNA follows: TGCGCCAGCAGCCAAGCCCCCGGAGCAACGTATAATTCACCCCTCCACTTT. This gives the protein CASSQAPGATYNSPLHF.